The rows below give T cell receptor beta chains drawn from one sample of a study of blood T cell repertoires in COVID-19. Here immunoSEQ multiplex PCR was the method, and the copy in TCRdb shows in-frame clones only, minus some. Here the sample spans 130,000 to 150,000 clones, more than 70% being singletons. The material sequenced was peripheral blood. These receptors were obtained from a middle-aged man with active or convalescent COVID-19. The CDR3 runs from the conserved cysteine through the conserved F or W. The D gene is left open where the match is weak. A row's size may be missing; if present it is once, few, many or a size class.

TRBV4-1	TRBD1	TRBJ2-7	NA	TGCGCCAGCAGCCAAGAGGGACAGGGCGGGGAGCAGTACTTC	CASSQEGQGGEQYF
TRBV9	TRBD2	TRBJ2-7	NA	TGTGCCAGCAGCGTAGGGCCCGGGACTAGCGGCTACGAGCAGTACTTC	CASSVGPGTSGYEQYF
TRBV24-1	TRBD2	TRBJ2-2	NA	TGTGCCACCAGTGCCCGTAGTAAGCGCGGGAGGGCCACCACCGGGGAGCTGTTTTTT	CATSARSKRGRATTGELFF
TRBV10-3	NA	TRBJ1-1	NA	TGTGCCATCAGTGGGGGAGGGAACACTGAAGCTTTCTTT	CAISGGGNTEAFF
TRBV5-6	NA	TRBJ2-7	NA	TGTGCCAGCAGCTTGCTCGGTTTGAGCTCCTACGAGCAGTACTTC	CASSLLGLSSYEQYF
TRBV6-5	NA	TRBJ2-7	NA	TGTGCCAGCTTGCGAGAGACAGCTCCCTACGAGCAGTACTTC	CASLRETAPYEQYF
TRBV16	NA	TRBJ2-5	NA	TGTGCCAGCAGCCAATCCACAGTGGGAGAGACCCAGTACTTC	CASSQSTVGETQYF
TRBV7-9	NA	TRBJ2-1	NA	TGTGCCAGCAGCTTAGTCCCAGGGAACAATGAGCAGTTCTTC	CASSLVPGNNEQFF
TRBV6-4	NA	TRBJ1-2	NA	TGTGCCAGCAGTGCTACGAGTGGAGGGTCCGGCTACACCTTC	CASSATSGGSGYTF
TRBV7-2	TRBD1	TRBJ1-2	once	TGTGCCAGCAGCTTAGCGGCGACAGGGACAGAGGGCTACACCTTC	CASSLAATGTEGYTF
TRBV4-1	NA	TRBJ1-5	NA	TGCGCCAGCAGCCAAGATGGCGGCCTGAGGAATCAGCCCCAGCATTTT	CASSQDGGLRNQPQHF
TRBV19	NA	TRBJ2-7	NA	TGTGCCAGTAGTATAGGAAACAGCAGGGGCTACGAGCAGTACTTC	CASSIGNSRGYEQYF
TRBV28	NA	TRBJ1-1	NA	TGTGCCAGCAGTTTGGCTTACACTGAAGCTTTCTTT	CASSLAYTEAFF
TRBV19	NA	TRBJ2-5	NA	TGTGCCAGTTCTACGGGAATAGGAGAGACCCAGTACTTC	CASSTGIGETQYF
TRBV4-3	NA	TRBJ2-7	NA	TGCGCCAGCAGCCAAGGACGCCGGGGAGTGAAGCAGTACTTC	CASSQGRRGVKQYF
TRBV28	TRBD1	TRBJ2-7	few	TGTGCCAGCAGCTGGACAGGAAATCCCTACGAGCAGTACTTC	CASSWTGNPYEQYF
TRBV5-1	TRBD2	TRBJ2-5	NA	TGCGCCAGCAGCTCGACTAGCGGGAGTGTCTGGGAGACCCAGTACTTC	CASSSTSGSVWETQYF
TRBV16	TRBD1	TRBJ1-1	NA	TGTGCCAGCAGTCTTGACAGGGGGAACACTGAAGCTTTCTTT	CASSLDRGNTEAFF
TRBV29-1	NA	TRBJ2-7	NA	TGCAGCGTAGCCCCGGGAGCCGACGAGCAGTACTTC	CSVAPGADEQYF
TRBV6-5	TRBD1	TRBJ2-3	NA	TGTGCCAGCGGATTGGACAGGGGGAATTCAGATACGCAGTATTTT	CASGLDRGNSDTQYF
TRBV18	NA	TRBJ2-5	NA	TGTGCCAGCTCACCACAGCGGCAGGAGGAGACCCAGTACTTC	CASSPQRQEETQYF
TRBV19	NA	TRBJ2-1	NA	TGTGCCAGTAGTATTCCTGGGGCGGAAAAAGAGGATGAGCAGTTCTTC	CASSIPGAEKEDEQFF
TRBV9	NA	TRBJ2-5	NA	TGTGCCAGCAGCGTAGGGTCACAGGGCAAAGAGACCCAGTACTTC	CASSVGSQGKETQYF
TRBV4-2	NA	TRBJ1-5	NA	TGTGCCAGCAGCCAAGTACCTGGGGCGAACGACCAGCCCCAGCATTTT	CASSQVPGANDQPQHF
TRBV28	NA	TRBJ1-3	NA	TGTGCCAGCAGTCTTGTACAGCTCTCTGGAAACACCATATATTTT	CASSLVQLSGNTIYF
TRBV9	TRBD2	TRBJ2-1	many	TGTGCCAGCAGCGTAGCATCGAGCGGGAGTGAAGATGAGCAGTTCTTC	CASSVASSGSEDEQFF
TRBV24-1	TRBD1	TRBJ2-4	NA	TGTGCCACAGCAAGGACAGGAGAAAACATTCAGTACTTC	CATARTGENIQYF
TRBV5-6	TRBD1	TRBJ2-2	NA	TGTGCCAGCAGAGGACAGGGGAGAGGGAGTGGGGAGCTGTTTTTT	CASRGQGRGSGELFF
TRBV28	NA	TRBJ1-5	once	TGTGCCAGCAGTTTAGCGGGGAATCAGCCCCAGCATTTT	CASSLAGNQPQHF
TRBV10-2	TRBD2	TRBJ2-3	NA	TGCGCCAGCAGTGAGTGGACTAGCGGGAGACCAGATACGCAGTATTTT	CASSEWTSGRPDTQYF
TRBV7-3	TRBD2	TRBJ2-3	NA	TGTGCCAGCAGCGCCCTGGGCGGGAGTAGCCCAGATACGCAGTATTTT	CASSALGGSSPDTQYF
TRBV5-1	NA	TRBJ2-7	NA	TGCGCCAGCAGCTTGGCGGGAAACTCCTACGAGCAGTACTTC	CASSLAGNSYEQYF
TRBV4-1	TRBD2	TRBJ2-3	NA	TGCGCCAGCAGCCAAGAAACTAGCGGGCCCCGCACAGATACGCAGTATTTT	CASSQETSGPRTDTQYF
TRBV6-2/TRBV6-3	TRBD2	TRBJ2-1	NA	TGTGCCAGCAGACCTCTTAGCGGGATCGGTGAGCAGTTCTTC	CASRPLSGIGEQFF
TRBV7-2	NA	TRBJ1-2	NA	TGTGCCAGCAGCCTTAATCCCCAGGGGGGCTACACCTTC	CASSLNPQGGYTF
TRBV18	NA	TRBJ2-7	NA	TGTGCCAGCTCACCTCCCGAGACAGCTCGGAACTACGAGCAGTACTTC	CASSPPETARNYEQYF
TRBV6-5	NA	TRBJ2-7	NA	TGTGCCAGCAGTTACGGCTCAGGGGCCTACGAGCAGTACTTC	CASSYGSGAYEQYF
TRBV27	TRBD1	TRBJ1-1	NA	TGTGCCAGCAGTTCGCGGACAGGGACGAACACTGAAGCTTTCTTT	CASSSRTGTNTEAFF
TRBV10-2	NA	TRBJ2-1	NA	TGCGCCACCGCGGGAATATCCTACAATGAGCAGTTCTTC	CATAGISYNEQFF
TRBV6-2/TRBV6-3	NA	TRBJ1-3	NA	TGTGCCAGCAGTTACTCGACAGAGAGCAACACCATATATTTT	CASSYSTESNTIYF
TRBV4-1	NA	TRBJ1-1	NA	TGCGCCAGCAGCCACGGAGTAGGCACTGAAGCTTTCTTT	CASSHGVGTEAFF
TRBV5-6	NA	TRBJ2-4	NA	TGTGCCAGCCGTACCGACAGCTTAGCCAAAAACATTCAGTACTTC	CASRTDSLAKNIQYF